One and the same sample provided the 5 T cell receptor beta chains below, sequenced in a study of T cell responses to AZD1222 COVID-19 vaccine. TCRdb's table, derived via immunoSEQ multiplex PCR, lists solely in-frame clones and lacks some. Here the sample spans 180,000 or so clones, just over 90% being singletons. The sample in question was peripheral blood, obtained 28 days after the second AZD1222 dose. The source of these receptors is an adult who received the AZD1222 COVID-19 vaccine.

As regards this clone: This sample also contains other DNA sequences that code for the same CDR3. The V and J genes are TRBV9 and TRBJ2-7, with a weak D call TRBD1 (7 bases). V was shortened by 0 bases and J by 6 bases, with 13 bases between the two germline ends. This CDR3 is 14 amino acids long. CDR1 SGDLS and CDR2 YYNGEE come from the germline V gene. Here the CDR3 reads CASSVGGTDGEQYF. The CDR3 DNA reads TGTGCCAGCAGCGTAGGCGGGACAGACGGCGAGCAGTACTTC.

The chain employs TRBV29-1 and TRBJ2-1; D not certain. The CDR3 has 14 amino acids. V dropped 3 bases and J dropped 0 bases, with 9 bases sitting between them. Germline V lookup: CDR1 SQVTM, CDR2 ANQGSEA. The CDR3 nucleotides read TGCAGCGTTGAGGCACCTCACTCCTACAATGAGCAGTTCTTC. Translation gives CSVEAPHSYNEQFF.

This clone appeared a few times. The J gene is TRBJ2-2, the V gene TRBV7-2, with D unresolved. Germline CDR1 and CDR2: SGHTA and FQGNSA. CDR3 size: 14 residues. Deletions cut 4 bases from V and 2 bases from J, with 8 bases between. CDR3 loop: CASSSYYNTGELFF. CDR3 DNA sequence: TGTGCCAGCAGCTCGTACTACAACACCGGGGAGCTGTTTTTT.

The chain employs TRBV6-4 and TRBJ1-2; TRBD1 agrees at 8 bases. The CDR3 contains 15 residues. With V trimmed by 2 bases and J by 8 bases, 10 bases remained unmatched. Germline V gene sequence: CDR1 MRHNA, CDR2 SNTAGT. CDR3: CASSDGQGKREGYTF. The CDR3 DNA follows: TGTGCCAGCAGTGACGGACAGGGCAAGAGGGAGGGCTACACCTTC.

The gene calls are TRBV14 and TRBJ2-2; the match to TRBD2 covers 9 bases. The germline V gene encodes CDR1 SGHDN and CDR2 FVKESK. V gave up 2 bases and J gave up 1 base; unmatched junction bases: 2. The CDR3 runs to 16 residues. DNA for the CDR3: TGTGCCAGCAGCCAACTAGCGGGATTGAACACCGGGGAGCTGTTTTTT. Translating gives CASSQLAGLNTGELFF.